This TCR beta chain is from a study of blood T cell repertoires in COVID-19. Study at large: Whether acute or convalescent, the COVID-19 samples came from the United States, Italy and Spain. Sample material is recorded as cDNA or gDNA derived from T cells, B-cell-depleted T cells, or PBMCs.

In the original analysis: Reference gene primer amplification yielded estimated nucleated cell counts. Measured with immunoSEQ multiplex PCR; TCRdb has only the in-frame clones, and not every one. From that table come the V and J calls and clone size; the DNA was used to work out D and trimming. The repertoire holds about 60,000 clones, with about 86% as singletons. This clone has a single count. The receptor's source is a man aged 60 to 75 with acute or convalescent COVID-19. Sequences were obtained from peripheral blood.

CDR3 DNA: TGCGCCAGCAGTGGGGCAGCAAATAATTCACCCCTCCACTTT. It codes for CASSGAANNSPLHF. J is TRBJ1-6 and V is TRBV10-2; D gene uncertain. The ends were cut back, 4 bases at V and 5 bases at J, with 9 bases in the middle. CDR3 length: 14 residues. Germline V lookup: CDR1 WSHSY, CDR2 SAAADI.